This T cell receptor beta chain was recovered during a study of metastatic and nonmetastatic thyroid tumors. This CDR3 has 16 amino acids. Germline V gives CDR1 LNHDA, CDR2 SQIVND (reference sequence). V lost 6 bases, J lost 6 bases, and 11 bases stayed unmatched. Until they underwent thyroid surgery, no patient had received any treatment. This clone showed up just a few times. It may be a read error: a sequence one base away is much more abundant. At the DNA level, this CDR3 is encoded by other sequences in the same sample as well. TCRdb reanalyzed the PCR reads with MiXCR. This sample has around 10,000 clones, with roughly 12% found just once.

The TCR comes from a female donor with papillary thyroid cancer or a benign thyroid nodule (not recorded which). Some clones in this sample may be carry-over from other donors' samples. The V and J genes are TRBV19 and TRBJ2-1, with TRBD2 matching over 10 bases. Sequencing was carried out using blood. CDR3 bases: TGTGCCAGTAGCGGCGGATCAGCGGGGGGGATCAATGAGCAGTTCTTC. This gives the protein CASSGGSAGGINEQFF.